This T cell receptor beta chain was sequenced in a study of response to subunit inactivated influenza vaccine. Findings of the study overall: Only a handful of new T cells, the authors suggested, are recruited with each seasonal influenza vaccination.

TCRdb ran MiXCR on the RT-PCR reads and lists one entry per CDR3 protein. The table records about 500,000 distinct CDR3 sequences, approximately 15% of them present only once. The table lists this clonotype with a few counts. Its antigen remains unidentified. V lost 5 bases and J lost 3; bases outside the gene matches: 4. The germline V gene encodes CDR1 DFQATT and CDR2 SNEGSKA (reference sequence). The CDR3 has 13 residues. The V call is TRBV20-1, the J call TRBJ2-7; 10 nucleotides line up with TRBD1. This TCR was sampled from a man between 50 and 75 years old who received an inactivated influenza vaccine. Sequenced material: CD4+ T cells sorted from PBMCs, taken 23 months after vaccination. CDR3 sequence: CSAAGQGFYEQYF. The CDR3 nucleotides are TGCAGTGCTGCGGGACAGGGGTTCTACGAGCAGTACTTC.